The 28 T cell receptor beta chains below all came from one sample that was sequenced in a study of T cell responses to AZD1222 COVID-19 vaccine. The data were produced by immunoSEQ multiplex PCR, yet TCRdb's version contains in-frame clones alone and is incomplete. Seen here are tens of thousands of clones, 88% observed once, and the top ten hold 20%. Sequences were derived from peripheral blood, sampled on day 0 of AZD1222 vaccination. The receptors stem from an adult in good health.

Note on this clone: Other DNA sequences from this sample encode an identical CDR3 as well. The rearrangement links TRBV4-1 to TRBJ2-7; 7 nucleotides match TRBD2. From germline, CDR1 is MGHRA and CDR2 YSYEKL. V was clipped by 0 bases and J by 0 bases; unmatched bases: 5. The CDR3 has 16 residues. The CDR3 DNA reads TGCGCCAGCAGCCAAGAAAGAGCGGGATCCTCCTACGAGCAGTACTTC. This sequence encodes CASSQERAGSSYEQYF.

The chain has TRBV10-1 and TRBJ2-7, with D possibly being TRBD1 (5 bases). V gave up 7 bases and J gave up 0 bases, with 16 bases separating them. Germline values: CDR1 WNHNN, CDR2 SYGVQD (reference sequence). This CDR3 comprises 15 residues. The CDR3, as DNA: TGCGCCAGCACCTTAAACACGGACACCTCCTACGAGCAGTACTTC. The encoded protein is CASTLNTDTSYEQYF.

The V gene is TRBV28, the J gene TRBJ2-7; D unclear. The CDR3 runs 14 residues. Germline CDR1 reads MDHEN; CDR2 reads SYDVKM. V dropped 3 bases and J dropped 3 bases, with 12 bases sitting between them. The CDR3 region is CASSFIGQDYEQYF. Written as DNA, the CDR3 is TGTGCCAGCAGTTTCATAGGGCAGGACTACGAGCAGTACTTC.

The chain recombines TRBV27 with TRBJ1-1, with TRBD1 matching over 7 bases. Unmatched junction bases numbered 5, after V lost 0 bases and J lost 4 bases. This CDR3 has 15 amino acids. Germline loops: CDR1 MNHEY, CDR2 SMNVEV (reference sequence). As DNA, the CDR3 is TGTGCCAGCAGTTTATCAGGGGGCGGCCTCACTGAAGCTTTCTTT. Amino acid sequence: CASSLSGGGLTEAFF.

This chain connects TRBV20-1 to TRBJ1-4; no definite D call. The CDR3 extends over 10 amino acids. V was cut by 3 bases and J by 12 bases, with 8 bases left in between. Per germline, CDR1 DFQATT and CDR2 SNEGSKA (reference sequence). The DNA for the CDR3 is TGCAGTGCTAGGGGCCCGCAACTGTTTTTT. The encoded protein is CSARGPQLFF.

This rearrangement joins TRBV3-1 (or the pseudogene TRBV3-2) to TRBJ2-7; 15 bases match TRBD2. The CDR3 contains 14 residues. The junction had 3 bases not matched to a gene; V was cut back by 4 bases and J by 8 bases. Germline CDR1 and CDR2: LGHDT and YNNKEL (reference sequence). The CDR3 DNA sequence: TGTGCCAGCAGCCTCGGACTAGCGGGAGGGAAGCAGTACTTC. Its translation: CASSLGLAGGKQYF.

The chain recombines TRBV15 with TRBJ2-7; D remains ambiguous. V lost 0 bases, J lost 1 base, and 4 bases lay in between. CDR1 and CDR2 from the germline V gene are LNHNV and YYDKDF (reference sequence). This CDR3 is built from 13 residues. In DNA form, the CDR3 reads TGTGCCACCAGCAGAGATACGTCCTACGAGCAGTACTTC. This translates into CATSRDTSYEQYF. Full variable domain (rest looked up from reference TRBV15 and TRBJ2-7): DAMVIQNPRYQVTQFGKPVTLSCSQTLNHNVMYWYQQKSSQAPKLLFHYYDKDFNNEADTPDNFQSRRPNTSFCFLDIRSPGLGDTAMYLCATSRDTSYEQYFGPGTRLTVT.

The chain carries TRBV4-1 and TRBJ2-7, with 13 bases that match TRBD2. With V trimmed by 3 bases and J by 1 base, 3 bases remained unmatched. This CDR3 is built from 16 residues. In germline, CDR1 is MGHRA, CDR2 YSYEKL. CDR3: CASSHPGLAGSYEQYF. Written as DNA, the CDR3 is TGCGCCAGCAGCCACCCGGGACTAGCGGGATCCTACGAGCAGTACTTC.

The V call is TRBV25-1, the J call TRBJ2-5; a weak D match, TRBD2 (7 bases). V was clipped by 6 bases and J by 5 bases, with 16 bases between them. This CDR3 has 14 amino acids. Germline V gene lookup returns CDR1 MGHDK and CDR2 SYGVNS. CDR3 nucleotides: TGTGCCAGCAGCCCGAGGGGGGGCGGGGAGACCCAGTACTTC. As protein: CASSPRGGGETQYF.

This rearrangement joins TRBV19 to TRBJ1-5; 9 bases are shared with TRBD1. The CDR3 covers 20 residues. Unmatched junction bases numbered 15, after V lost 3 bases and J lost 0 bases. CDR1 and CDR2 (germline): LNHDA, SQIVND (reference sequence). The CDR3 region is CASSILPVGTGFYSNQPQHF. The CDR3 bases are TGTGCCAGTAGTATTCTACCGGTCGGGACAGGGTTTTATAGCAATCAGCCCCAGCATTTT.

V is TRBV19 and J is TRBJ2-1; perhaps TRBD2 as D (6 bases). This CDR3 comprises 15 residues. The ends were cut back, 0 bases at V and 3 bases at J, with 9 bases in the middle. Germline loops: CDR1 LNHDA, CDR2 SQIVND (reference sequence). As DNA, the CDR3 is TGTGCCAGTAGTATAGAGGGGACTTTCTACAATGAGCAGTTCTTC. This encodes CASSIEGTFYNEQFF. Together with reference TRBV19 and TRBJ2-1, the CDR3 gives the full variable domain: DGGITQSPKYLFRKEGQNVTLSCEQNLNHDAMYWYRQDPGQGLRLIYYSQIVNDFQKGDIAEGYSVSREKKESFPLTVTSAQKNPTAFYLCASSIEGTFYNEQFFGPGTRLTVL.

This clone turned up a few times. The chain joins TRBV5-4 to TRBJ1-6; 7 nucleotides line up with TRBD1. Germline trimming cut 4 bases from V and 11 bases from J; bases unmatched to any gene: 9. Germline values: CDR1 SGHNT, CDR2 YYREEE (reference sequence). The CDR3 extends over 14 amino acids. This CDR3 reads CASSPDRATPPLHF. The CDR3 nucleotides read TGTGCCAGCAGCCCCGACAGGGCGACCCCACCCCTCCACTTT.

The CDR3 DNA follows: TGCGCCAGCAGCCAGCAGGGATCCACAGATACGCAGTATTTT. Its protein product is CASSQQGSTDTQYF. The chain couples TRBV5-1 to TRBJ2-3; D might be TRBD1 (5 bases). There are 14 residues in the CDR3. The V end was cut by 4 bases, the J end by 2 bases, with 11 bases between. The germline CDR1 and CDR2 sequences are SGHRS and YFSETQ.

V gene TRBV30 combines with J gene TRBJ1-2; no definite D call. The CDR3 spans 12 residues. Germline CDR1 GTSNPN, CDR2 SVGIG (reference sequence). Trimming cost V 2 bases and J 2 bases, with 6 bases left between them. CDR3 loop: CAWSTSNYGYTF. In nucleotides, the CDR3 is TGTGCCTGGAGTACATCAAACTATGGCTACACCTTC.

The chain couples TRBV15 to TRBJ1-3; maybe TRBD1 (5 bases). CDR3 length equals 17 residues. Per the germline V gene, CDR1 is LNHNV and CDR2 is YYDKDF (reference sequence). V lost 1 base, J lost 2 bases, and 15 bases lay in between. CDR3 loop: CATSRARLRAAGNTIYF. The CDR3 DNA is TGTGCCACCAGCAGAGCCAGACTCAGGGCGGCTGGAAACACCATATATTTT.

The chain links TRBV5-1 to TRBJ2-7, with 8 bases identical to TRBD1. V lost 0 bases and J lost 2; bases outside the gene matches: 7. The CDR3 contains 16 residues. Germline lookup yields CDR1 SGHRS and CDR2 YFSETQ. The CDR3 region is CASSLEGRGLTYEQYF. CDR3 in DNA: TGCGCCAGCAGCTTGGAGGGCAGGGGGCTTACCTACGAGCAGTACTTC.

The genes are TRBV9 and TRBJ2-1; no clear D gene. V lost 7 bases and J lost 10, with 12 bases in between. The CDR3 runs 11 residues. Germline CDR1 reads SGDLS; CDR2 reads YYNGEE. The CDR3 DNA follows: TGTGCCAGCGGCCCCCACGAGGAGCAGTTCTTC. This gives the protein CASGPHEEQFF.

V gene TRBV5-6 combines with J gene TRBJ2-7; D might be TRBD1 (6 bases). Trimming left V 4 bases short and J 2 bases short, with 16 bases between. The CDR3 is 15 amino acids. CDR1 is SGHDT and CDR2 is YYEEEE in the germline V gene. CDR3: CASSGVGHGPYEQYF. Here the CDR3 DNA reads TGTGCCAGCAGCGGGGTGGGACACGGCCCCTACGAGCAGTACTTC.

The CDR3 region is CASIRDSQGGELFF. CDR3 DNA: TGTGCCAGCATTCGAGACAGCCAGGGCGGGGAGCTGTTTTTT. This sequence joins TRBV2 and TRBJ2-2, with D maybe TRBD1 (5 bases). The CDR3 runs 14 residues. The ends were cut back, 7 bases at V and 7 bases at J, with 16 bases in the middle. Germline CDR1 SNHLY, CDR2 FYNNEI.

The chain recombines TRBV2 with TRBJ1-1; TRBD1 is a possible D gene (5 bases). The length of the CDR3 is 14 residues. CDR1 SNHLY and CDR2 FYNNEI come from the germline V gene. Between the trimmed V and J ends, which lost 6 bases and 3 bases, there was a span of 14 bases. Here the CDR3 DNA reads TGTGCCAGCAGATTACAGGATTGGGACACTGAAGCTTTCTTT. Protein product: CASRLQDWDTEAFF.

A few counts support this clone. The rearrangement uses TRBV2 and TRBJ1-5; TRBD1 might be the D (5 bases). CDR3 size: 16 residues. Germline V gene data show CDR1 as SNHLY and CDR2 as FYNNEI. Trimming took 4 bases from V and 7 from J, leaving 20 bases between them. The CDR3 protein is CASSVDSSAIRQPQHF. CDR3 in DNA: TGTGCCAGCAGTGTAGACAGCTCGGCAATAAGGCAGCCCCAGCATTTT.

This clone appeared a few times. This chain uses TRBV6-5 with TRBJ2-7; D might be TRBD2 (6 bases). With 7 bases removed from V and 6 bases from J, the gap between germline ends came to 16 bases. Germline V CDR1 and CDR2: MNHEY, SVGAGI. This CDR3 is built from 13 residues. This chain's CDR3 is CASTVGVGGEQYF. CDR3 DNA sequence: TGTGCCAGCACCGTCGGGGTGGGGGGCGAGCAGTACTTC.

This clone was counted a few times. CDR3 DNA: TGTGCCAGCAGTCAAGGGACTAGATTTGGGAAAGATACGCAGTATTTT. It encodes CASSQGTRFGKDTQYF. The chain is built from TRBV6-1 and TRBJ2-3; 8 bases are shared with TRBD2. V shed 5 bases, J shed 5 bases, and the junction held 12 bases outside the gene matches. Per the germline V gene, CDR1 is MNHNS and CDR2 is SASEGT. This CDR3 has 16 amino acids.

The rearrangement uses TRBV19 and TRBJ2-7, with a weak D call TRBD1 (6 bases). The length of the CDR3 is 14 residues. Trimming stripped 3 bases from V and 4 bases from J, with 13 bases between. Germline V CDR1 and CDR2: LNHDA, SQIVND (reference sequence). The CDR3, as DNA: TGTGCCAGTAGTATCTACCCGGGGACATACGAGCAGTACTTC. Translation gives CASSIYPGTYEQYF.

The chain's CDR3 is CSASFETQYF. The CDR3 region has the DNA TGCAGTGCTAGTTTTGAGACCCAGTACTTC. The genes are TRBV20-1 and TRBJ2-5; D not certain. Trimming removed 3 bases from V and 5 bases from J, with 4 bases in between. This CDR3 is 10 amino acids long. CDR1 and CDR2 (germline): DFQATT, SNEGSKA (reference sequence).

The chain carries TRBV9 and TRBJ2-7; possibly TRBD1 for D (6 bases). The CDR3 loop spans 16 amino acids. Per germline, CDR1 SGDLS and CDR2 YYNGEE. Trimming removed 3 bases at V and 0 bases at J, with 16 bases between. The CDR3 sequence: CASSAQTGPGSYEQYF. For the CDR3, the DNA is TGTGCCAGCAGCGCCCAAACAGGGCCAGGCTCCTACGAGCAGTACTTC.

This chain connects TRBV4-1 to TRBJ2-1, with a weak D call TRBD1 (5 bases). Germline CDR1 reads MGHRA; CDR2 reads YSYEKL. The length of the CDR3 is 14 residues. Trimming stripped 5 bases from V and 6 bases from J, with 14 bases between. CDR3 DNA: TGCGCCAGCAGCGACAGACGGGCGGTCAATGAGCAGTTCTTC. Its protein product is CASSDRRAVNEQFF.

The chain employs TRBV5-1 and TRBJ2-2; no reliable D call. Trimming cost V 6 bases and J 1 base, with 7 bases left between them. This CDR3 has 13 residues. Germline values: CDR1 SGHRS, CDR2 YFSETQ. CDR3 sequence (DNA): TGCGCCAGCACCTTCATGAACACCGGGGAGCTGTTTTTT. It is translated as CASTFMNTGELFF. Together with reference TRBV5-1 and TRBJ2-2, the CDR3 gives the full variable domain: KAGVTQTPRYLIKTRGQQVTLSCSPISGHRSVSWYQQTPGQGLQFLFEYFSETQRNKGNFPGRFSGRQFSNSRSEMNVSTLELGDSALYLCASTFMNTGELFFGEGSRLTVL.